This entry concerns a single TCR beta chain. Its target is unknown. Total RNA was isolated from each sample in quantities of at least 5 micrograms. This entry belongs to a study of blood T cells in healthy people across ages. Study-level results: In long-lived donors, naive CD4+ cell counts and diversity exceeded those of aged donors.

The CDR3 is 16 residues long. V shed 6 bases and J 0 bases; nucleotides not matched to a gene: 8. A sample-barcoded 5' primer and a J-beta primer mix were used in a second PCR of roughly 7 to 12 cycles. Every cDNA molecule carried a tag from a template-switch adaptor bearing 12 random nucleotides. TCRdb reanalysed the 5' RACE reads using MiXCR and keeps one entry per CDR3 protein. The sample comprises 1.5 million to 2 million distinct CDR3 sequences, about 50% of which are singletons, and over 2% rests with the top ten. This receptor was identified in a woman in her thirties or forties in good health. The rearrangement joins TRBV12-3 or TRBV12-4 to TRBJ2-5, with 9 bases aligning to TRBD1. The sequencing sample was made of blood. The CDR3 here is CASRRTGAKYQETQYF. The CDR3 coding sequence is TGTGCCAGCAGGAGGACAGGGGCTAAGTACCAAGAGACCCAGTACTTC.